Listed below are T cell receptor beta chains from one sample, sequenced in a study of blood T cell repertoires in COVID-19. Clones were read by immunoSEQ multiplex PCR, and TCRdb kept only the in-frame ones, dropping some. The table shows approximately 440,000 clones, with about 87% occurring only once. The sequenced material came from peripheral blood. The source is a woman between 50 and 59 years old with COVID-19, enrolled during active disease. Each CDR3 is given with its conserved first and last residue. Rows may omit the clone size; those that give it use once, few, many or a size class.

CDR3aa: CASSLESRGQETQYF
v_gene: TRBV5-1
abundance: NA

CDR3aa: CASSLLGLAPDEQYF
v_gene: TRBV13
abundance: NA

CDR3aa: CASSLDRGVWDYGYTF
v_gene: TRBV18
abundance: NA

CDR3aa: CARPDRVSYEQYF
v_gene: TRBV19
abundance: NA

CDR3aa: CASSEGVQGAGAEAFF
v_gene: TRBV5-1
abundance: NA

CDR3aa: CASSQGGYGYTF
v_gene: TRBV3-1/TRBV3-2
abundance: NA

CDR3aa: CASSPQGSYQPQHF
v_gene: TRBV18
abundance: few

CDR3aa: CASRPTSGGATGELFF
v_gene: TRBV7-2
abundance: once

CDR3aa: CASRLQGTYGYTF
v_gene: TRBV19
abundance: NA

CDR3aa: CAISSVGGNTEAFF
v_gene: TRBV10-3
abundance: NA

CDR3aa: CASGPRRTGYTEAFF
v_gene: TRBV12-5
abundance: NA

CDR3aa: CASSQTRTGTEAFF
v_gene: TRBV2
abundance: few

CDR3aa: CASSENARQGVYEQYF
v_gene: TRBV5-1
abundance: NA

CDR3aa: CASSLEWDRGGGYTF
v_gene: TRBV7-9
abundance: NA

CDR3aa: CASRGTGGEQYF
v_gene: TRBV27
abundance: NA

CDR3aa: CASSQRSGYGYTF
v_gene: TRBV3-1/TRBV3-2
abundance: NA